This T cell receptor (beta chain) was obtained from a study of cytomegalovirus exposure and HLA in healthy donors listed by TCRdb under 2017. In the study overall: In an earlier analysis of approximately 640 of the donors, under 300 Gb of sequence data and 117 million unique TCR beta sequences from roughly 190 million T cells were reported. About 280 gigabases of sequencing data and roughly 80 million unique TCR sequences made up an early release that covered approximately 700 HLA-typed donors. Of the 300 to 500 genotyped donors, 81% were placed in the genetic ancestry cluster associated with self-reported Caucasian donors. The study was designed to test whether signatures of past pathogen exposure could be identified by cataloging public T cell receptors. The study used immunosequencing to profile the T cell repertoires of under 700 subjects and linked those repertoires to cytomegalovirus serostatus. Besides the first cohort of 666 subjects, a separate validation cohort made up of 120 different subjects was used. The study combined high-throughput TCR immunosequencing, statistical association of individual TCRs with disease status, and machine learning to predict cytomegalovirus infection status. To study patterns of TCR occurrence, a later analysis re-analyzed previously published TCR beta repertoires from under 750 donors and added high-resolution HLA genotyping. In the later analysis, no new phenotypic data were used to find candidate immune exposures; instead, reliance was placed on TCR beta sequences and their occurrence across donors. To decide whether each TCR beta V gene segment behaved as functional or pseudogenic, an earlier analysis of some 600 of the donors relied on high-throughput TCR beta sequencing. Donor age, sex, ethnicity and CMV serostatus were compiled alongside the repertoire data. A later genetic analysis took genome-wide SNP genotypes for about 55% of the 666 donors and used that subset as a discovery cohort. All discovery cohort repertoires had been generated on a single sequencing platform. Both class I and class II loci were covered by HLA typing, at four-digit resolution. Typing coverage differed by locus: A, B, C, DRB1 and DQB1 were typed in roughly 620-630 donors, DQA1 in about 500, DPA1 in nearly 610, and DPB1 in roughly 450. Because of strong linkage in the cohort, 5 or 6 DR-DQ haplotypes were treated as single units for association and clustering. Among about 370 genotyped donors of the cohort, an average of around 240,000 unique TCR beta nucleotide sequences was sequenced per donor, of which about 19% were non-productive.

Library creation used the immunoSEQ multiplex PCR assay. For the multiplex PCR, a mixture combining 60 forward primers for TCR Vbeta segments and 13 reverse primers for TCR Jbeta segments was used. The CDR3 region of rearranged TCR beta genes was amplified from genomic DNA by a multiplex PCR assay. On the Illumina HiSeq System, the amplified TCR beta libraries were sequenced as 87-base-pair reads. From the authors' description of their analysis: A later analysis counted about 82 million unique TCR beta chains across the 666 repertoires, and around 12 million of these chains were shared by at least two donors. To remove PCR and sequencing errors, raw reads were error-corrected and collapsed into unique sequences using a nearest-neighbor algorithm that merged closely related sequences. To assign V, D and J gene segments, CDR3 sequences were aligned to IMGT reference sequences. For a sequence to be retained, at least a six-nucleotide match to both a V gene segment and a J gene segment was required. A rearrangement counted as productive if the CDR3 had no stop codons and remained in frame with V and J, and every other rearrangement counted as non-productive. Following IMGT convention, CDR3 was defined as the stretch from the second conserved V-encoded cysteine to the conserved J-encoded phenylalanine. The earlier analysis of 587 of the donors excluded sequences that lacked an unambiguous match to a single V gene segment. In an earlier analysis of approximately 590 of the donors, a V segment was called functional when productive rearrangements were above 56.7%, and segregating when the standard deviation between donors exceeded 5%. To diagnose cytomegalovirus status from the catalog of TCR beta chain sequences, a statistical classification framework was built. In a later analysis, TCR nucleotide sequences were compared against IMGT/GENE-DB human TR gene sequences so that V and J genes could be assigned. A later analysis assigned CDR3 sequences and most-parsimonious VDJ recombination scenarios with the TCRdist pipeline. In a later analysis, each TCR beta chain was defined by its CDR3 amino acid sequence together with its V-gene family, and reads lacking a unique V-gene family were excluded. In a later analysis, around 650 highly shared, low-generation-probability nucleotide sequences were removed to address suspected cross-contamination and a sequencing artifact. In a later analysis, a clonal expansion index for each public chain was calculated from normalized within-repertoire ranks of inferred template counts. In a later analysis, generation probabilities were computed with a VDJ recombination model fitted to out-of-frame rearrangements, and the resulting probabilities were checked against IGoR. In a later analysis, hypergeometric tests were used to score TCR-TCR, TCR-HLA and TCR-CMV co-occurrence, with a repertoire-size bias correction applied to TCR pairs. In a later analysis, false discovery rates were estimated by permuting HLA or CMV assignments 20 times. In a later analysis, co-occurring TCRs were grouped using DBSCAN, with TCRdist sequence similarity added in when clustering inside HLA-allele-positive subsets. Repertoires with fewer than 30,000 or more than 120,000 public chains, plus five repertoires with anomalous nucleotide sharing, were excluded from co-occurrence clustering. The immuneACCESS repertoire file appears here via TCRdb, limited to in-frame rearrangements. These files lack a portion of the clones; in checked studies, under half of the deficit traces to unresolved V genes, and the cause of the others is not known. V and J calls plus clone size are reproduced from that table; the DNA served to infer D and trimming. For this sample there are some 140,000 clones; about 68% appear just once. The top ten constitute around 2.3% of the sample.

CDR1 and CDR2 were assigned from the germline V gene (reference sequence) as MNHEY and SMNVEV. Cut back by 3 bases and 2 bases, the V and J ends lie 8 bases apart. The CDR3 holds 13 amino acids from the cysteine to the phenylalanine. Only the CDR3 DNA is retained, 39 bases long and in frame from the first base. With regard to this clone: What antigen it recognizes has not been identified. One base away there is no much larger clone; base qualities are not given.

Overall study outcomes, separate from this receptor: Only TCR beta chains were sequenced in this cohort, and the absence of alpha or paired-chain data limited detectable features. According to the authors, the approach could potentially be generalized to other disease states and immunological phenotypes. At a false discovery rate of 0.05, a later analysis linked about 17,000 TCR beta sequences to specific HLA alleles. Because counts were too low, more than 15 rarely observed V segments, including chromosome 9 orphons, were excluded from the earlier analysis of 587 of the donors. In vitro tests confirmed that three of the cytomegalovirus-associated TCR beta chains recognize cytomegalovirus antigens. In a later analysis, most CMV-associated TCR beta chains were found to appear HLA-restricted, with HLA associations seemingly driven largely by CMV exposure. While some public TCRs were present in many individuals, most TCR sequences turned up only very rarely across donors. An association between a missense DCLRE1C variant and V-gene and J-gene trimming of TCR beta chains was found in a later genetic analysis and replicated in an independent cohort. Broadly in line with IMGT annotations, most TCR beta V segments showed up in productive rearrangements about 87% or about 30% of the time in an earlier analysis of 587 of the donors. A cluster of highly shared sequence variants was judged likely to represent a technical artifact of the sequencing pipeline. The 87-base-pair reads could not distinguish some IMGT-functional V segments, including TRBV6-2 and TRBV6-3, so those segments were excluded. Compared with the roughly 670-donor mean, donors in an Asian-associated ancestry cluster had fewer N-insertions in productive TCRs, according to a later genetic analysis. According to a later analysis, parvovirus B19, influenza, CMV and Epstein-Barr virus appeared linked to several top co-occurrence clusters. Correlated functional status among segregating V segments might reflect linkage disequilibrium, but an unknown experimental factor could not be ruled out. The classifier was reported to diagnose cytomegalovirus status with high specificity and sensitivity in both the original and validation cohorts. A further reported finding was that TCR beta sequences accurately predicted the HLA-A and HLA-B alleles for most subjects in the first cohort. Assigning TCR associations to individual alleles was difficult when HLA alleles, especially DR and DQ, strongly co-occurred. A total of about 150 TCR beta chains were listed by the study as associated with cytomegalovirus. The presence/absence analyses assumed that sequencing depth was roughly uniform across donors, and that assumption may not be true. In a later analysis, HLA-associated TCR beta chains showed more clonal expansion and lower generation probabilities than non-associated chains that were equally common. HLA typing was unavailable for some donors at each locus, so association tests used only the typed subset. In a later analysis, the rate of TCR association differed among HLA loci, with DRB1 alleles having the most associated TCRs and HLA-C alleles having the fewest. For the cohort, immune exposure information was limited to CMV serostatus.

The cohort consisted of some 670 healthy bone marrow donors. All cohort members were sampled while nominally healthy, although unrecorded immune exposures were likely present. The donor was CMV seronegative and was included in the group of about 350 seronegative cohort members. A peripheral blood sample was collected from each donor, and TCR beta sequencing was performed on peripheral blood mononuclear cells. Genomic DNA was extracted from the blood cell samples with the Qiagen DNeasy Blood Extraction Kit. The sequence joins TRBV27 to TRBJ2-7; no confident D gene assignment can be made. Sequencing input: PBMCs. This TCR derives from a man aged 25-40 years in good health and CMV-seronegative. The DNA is TGTGCCAGCAGTTTTTTTCCCACCTACGAGCAGTACTTC. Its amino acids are CASSFFPTYEQYF.